These T cell receptor beta chains were read from a single sample in a study of blood T cell repertoires in COVID-19. The assay was immunoSEQ multiplex PCR, and TCRdb's table has in-frame clones only and misses some. This table has tens of thousands of clones, approximately 82% appearing once. The sequencing input was peripheral blood. These receptors all stem from a woman aged 80 or older with acute or convalescent COVID-19. Both conserved end residues are part of each CDR3. A D gene is named only where the DNA matches it firmly. Some rows mark clone size as missing; the rest say once, few, many or name a class of expanded clone.

CDR3,DNA,D,J,size,V
CASSQNTGELFF,TGTGCCAGTAGTCAGAACACCGGGGAGCTGTTTTTT,NA,TRBJ2-2,NA,TRBV19
CASSAQGAATEEKLFF,TGTGCCAGCAGTGCACAGGGGGCCGCAACGGAAGAAAAACTGTTTTTT,TRBD1,TRBJ1-4,NA,TRBV28
CASSLSSGQGSNEQFF,TGTGCCAGCAGTTTATCGAGCGGGCAGGGCTCCAATGAGCAGTTCTTC,NA,TRBJ2-1,few,TRBV27
CASSIPISGANVLTF,TGTGCCAGTAGTATACCCATCTCTGGGGCCAACGTCCTGACTTTC,NA,TRBJ2-6,NA,TRBV19
CSGVAGGSYNEQFF,TGCAGCGGGGTAGCGGGAGGGTCCTACAATGAGCAGTTCTTC,TRBD2,TRBJ2-1,NA,TRBV29-1
CASSDRGGTPLHF,TGTGCCAGCAGTGACCGGGGAGGGACACCCCTCCACTTT,NA,TRBJ1-6,NA,TRBV6-4
CASSDWGLGYTF,TGTGCCAGCAGCGACTGGGGGCTCGGCTACACCTTC,NA,TRBJ1-2,NA,TRBV3-1/TRBV3-2
CASSLRQGYNYGYTF,TGTGCCAGCAGCTTGAGACAGGGCTACAACTATGGCTACACCTTC,TRBD1,TRBJ1-2,NA,TRBV7-2
CASRNLAGALVADTQYF,TGTGCCAGCAGAAATCTAGCGGGAGCACTTGTGGCAGATACGCAGTATTTT,TRBD2,TRBJ2-3,NA,TRBV27
CASSLFEELSGNQPQHF,TGTGCCAGCAGCTTGTTTGAGGAGCTCTCTGGCAATCAGCCCCAGCATTTT,NA,TRBJ1-5,NA,TRBV5-5
CASSEVRRDGQNTEAFF,TGTGCCAGCAGTGAAGTAAGGCGGGACGGTCAGAACACTGAAGCTTTCTTT,NA,TRBJ1-1,NA,TRBV6-1
CASTPGDRDPEAFF,TGTGCCAGCACCCCCGGGGACAGGGACCCTGAAGCTTTCTTT,TRBD1,TRBJ1-1,NA,TRBV28
CASSLGQAITDTQYF,TGTGCCAGCTCCCTCGGACAGGCGATCACAGATACGCAGTATTTT,TRBD1,TRBJ2-3,NA,TRBV18
CASKGQGEYPGELFF,TGTGCCAGTAAGGGTCAGGGGGAGTACCCCGGGGAGCTGTTTTTT,TRBD1,TRBJ2-2,NA,TRBV19
CASSQSGTANYGYTF,TGCGCCAGCAGCCAATCCGGGACAGCCAACTATGGCTACACCTTC,TRBD1,TRBJ1-2,NA,TRBV4-1
CASSLEQYNYGYTF,TGTGCCAGCAGCTTAGAACAGTATAACTATGGCTACACCTTC,NA,TRBJ1-2,NA,TRBV7-9
CASRQANRGTEAFF,TGTGCCAGCAGGCAAGCCAACAGGGGAACTGAAGCTTTCTTT,TRBD1,TRBJ1-1,NA,TRBV6-5
CASSKQGWSNQPQHF,TGTGCCAGCAGCAAACAGGGTTGGAGCAATCAGCCCCAGCATTTT,NA,TRBJ1-5,NA,TRBV5-8
CASSLGGDNTGELFF,TGTGCCAGCAGTCTGGGAGGGGATAACACCGGGGAGCTGTTTTTT,TRBD2,TRBJ2-2,NA,TRBV28
CASSSGTSGSKQETQYF,TGTGCCAGCAGCTCCGGGACTAGCGGGAGTAAACAAGAGACCCAGTACTTC,TRBD2,TRBJ2-5,NA,TRBV5-4
CASSGWEDYGYTF,TGCGCCAGCAGCGGGTGGGAGGACTATGGCTACACCTTC,NA,TRBJ1-2,NA,TRBV5-1
CASSLKAGGSYNEQFF,TGTGCCAGCAGCTTAAAAGCGGGAGGTTCCTACAATGAGCAGTTCTTC,TRBD2,TRBJ2-1,NA,TRBV7-6